Included here is one T cell receptor (beta chain) sequence, with context. Antigen specificity is unknown. The sample belongs to a study of cytomegalovirus exposure and HLA in healthy donors. Across the study: A subsequent analysis stated that the 120 validation repertoires were run on the same platform as the roughly 620 first-cohort repertoires.

Data came from immunoSEQ multiplex PCR; TCRdb stores just in-frame clones and leaves some out. The profile shows 150,000 to 200,000 clones, around 81% of them singletons. Regarding the study as a whole: Rarity held for most TCR sequences, but there were some public TCRs that occurred in many donors.

The source material was PBMCs. The TCR originated in a man aged 25-40 years in good health and CMV-seropositive.

Here the CDR3 reads CASSFSGGALRTGELFF. In nucleotides, the CDR3 is TGCGCCAGCAGCTTCAGCGGGGGGGCCCTGAGAACCGGGGAGCTGTTTTTT. The chain links TRBV5-1 to TRBJ2-2, with 10 bases that match TRBD2. The CDR3 spans 17 residues. Germline CDR1 and CDR2: SGHRS and YFSETQ. The ends lost 2 bases at V and 5 bases at J; junction bases unmatched: 9.